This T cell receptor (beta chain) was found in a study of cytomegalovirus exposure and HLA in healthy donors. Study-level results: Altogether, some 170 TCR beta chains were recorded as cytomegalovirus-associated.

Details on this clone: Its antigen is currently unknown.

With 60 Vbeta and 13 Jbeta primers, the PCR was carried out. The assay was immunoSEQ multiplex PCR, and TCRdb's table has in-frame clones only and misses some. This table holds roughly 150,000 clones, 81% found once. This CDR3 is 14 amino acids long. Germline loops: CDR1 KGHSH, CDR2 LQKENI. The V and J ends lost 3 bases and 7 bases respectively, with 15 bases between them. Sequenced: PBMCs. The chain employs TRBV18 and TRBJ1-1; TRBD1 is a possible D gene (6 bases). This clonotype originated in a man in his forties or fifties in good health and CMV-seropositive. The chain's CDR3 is CASSPSGGRVEAFF. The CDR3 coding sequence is TGTGCCAGCTCACCGAGCGGGGGCCGCGTTGAAGCTTTCTTT.